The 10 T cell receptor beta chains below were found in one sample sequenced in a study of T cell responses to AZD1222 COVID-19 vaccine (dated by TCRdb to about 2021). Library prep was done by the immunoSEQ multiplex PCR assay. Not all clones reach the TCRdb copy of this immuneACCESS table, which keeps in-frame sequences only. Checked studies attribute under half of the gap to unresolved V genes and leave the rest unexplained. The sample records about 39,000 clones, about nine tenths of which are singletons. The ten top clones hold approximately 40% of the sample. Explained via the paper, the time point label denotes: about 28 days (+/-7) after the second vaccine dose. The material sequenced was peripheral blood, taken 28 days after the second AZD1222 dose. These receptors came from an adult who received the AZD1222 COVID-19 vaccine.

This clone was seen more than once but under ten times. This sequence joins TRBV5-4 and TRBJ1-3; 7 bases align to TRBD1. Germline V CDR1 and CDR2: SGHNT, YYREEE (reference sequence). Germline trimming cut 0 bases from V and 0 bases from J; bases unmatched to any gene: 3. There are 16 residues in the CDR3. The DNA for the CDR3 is TGTGCCAGCAGCTTGGCAGGGGGGCACTCTGGAAACACCATATATTTT. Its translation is CASSLAGGHSGNTIYF.

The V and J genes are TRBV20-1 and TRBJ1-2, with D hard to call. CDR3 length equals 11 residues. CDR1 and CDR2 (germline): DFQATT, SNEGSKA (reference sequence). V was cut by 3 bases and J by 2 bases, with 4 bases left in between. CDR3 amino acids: CSARANYGYTF. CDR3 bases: TGCAGTGCTAGGGCAAACTATGGCTACACCTTC.

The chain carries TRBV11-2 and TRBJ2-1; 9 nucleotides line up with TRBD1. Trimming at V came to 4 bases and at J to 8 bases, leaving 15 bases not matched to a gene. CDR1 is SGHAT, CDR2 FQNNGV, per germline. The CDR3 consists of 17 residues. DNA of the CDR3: TGTGCCAGCAGCTCAGGGACAGGGAACCTACGGCAGCATGAGCAGTTCTTC. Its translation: CASSSGTGNLRQHEQFF.

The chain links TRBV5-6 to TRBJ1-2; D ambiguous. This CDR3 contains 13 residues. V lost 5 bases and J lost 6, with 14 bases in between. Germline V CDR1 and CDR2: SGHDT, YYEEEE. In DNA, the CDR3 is TGTGCCAGCAGAGTGTTCCACCAAGATGGCTACACCTTC. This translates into CASRVFHQDGYTF.

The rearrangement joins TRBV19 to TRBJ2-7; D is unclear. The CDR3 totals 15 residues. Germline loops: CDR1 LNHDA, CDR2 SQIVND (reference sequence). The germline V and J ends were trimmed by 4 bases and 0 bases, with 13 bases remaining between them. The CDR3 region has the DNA TGTGCCAGTAGTACACGTTTGGTAAACTCCTACGAGCAGTACTTC. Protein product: CASSTRLVNSYEQYF.

In DNA, the CDR3 is TGTGCCAGCAGCTTAGCGACTAGCGGGGGTCACCGGTGGAATGAGCAGTTCTTC. Translating gives CASSLATSGGHRWNEQFF. The chain combines TRBV7-2 with TRBJ2-1, with TRBD2 matching over 12 bases. CDR1 and CDR2 (germline): SGHTA, FQGNSA. This CDR3 spans 18 amino acids. The V segment lost 0 bases and the J segment 7 bases; nucleotides outside the gene matches: 10.

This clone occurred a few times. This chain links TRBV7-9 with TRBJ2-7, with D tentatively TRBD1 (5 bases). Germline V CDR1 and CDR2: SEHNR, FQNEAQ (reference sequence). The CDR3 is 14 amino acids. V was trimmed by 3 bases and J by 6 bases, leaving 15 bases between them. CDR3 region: CASSFADRVGEQYF. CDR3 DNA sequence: TGTGCCAGCAGCTTCGCCGACAGAGTTGGCGAGCAGTACTTC.

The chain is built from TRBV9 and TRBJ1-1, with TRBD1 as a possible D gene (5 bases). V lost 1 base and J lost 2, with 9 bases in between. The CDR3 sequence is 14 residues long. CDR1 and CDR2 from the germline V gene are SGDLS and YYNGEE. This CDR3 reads CASSVLGDNTEAFF. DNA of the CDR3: TGTGCCAGCAGCGTATTGGGGGATAACACTGAAGCTTTCTTT.

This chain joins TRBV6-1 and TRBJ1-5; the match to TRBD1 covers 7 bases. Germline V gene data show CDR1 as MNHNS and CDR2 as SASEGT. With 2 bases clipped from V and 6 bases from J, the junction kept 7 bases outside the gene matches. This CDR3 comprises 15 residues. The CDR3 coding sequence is TGTGCCAGCAGTGAAAGTAGGGGGCAGGTTCAGCCCCAGCATTTT. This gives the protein CASSESRGQVQPQHF.

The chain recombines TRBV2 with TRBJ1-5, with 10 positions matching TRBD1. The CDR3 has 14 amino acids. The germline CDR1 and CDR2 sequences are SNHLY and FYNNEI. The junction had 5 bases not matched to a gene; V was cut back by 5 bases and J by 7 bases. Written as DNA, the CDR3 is TGTGCCAGCAGTTCAGACAGGGGGCGGCAGCCCCAGCATTTT. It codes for CASSSDRGRQPQHF.